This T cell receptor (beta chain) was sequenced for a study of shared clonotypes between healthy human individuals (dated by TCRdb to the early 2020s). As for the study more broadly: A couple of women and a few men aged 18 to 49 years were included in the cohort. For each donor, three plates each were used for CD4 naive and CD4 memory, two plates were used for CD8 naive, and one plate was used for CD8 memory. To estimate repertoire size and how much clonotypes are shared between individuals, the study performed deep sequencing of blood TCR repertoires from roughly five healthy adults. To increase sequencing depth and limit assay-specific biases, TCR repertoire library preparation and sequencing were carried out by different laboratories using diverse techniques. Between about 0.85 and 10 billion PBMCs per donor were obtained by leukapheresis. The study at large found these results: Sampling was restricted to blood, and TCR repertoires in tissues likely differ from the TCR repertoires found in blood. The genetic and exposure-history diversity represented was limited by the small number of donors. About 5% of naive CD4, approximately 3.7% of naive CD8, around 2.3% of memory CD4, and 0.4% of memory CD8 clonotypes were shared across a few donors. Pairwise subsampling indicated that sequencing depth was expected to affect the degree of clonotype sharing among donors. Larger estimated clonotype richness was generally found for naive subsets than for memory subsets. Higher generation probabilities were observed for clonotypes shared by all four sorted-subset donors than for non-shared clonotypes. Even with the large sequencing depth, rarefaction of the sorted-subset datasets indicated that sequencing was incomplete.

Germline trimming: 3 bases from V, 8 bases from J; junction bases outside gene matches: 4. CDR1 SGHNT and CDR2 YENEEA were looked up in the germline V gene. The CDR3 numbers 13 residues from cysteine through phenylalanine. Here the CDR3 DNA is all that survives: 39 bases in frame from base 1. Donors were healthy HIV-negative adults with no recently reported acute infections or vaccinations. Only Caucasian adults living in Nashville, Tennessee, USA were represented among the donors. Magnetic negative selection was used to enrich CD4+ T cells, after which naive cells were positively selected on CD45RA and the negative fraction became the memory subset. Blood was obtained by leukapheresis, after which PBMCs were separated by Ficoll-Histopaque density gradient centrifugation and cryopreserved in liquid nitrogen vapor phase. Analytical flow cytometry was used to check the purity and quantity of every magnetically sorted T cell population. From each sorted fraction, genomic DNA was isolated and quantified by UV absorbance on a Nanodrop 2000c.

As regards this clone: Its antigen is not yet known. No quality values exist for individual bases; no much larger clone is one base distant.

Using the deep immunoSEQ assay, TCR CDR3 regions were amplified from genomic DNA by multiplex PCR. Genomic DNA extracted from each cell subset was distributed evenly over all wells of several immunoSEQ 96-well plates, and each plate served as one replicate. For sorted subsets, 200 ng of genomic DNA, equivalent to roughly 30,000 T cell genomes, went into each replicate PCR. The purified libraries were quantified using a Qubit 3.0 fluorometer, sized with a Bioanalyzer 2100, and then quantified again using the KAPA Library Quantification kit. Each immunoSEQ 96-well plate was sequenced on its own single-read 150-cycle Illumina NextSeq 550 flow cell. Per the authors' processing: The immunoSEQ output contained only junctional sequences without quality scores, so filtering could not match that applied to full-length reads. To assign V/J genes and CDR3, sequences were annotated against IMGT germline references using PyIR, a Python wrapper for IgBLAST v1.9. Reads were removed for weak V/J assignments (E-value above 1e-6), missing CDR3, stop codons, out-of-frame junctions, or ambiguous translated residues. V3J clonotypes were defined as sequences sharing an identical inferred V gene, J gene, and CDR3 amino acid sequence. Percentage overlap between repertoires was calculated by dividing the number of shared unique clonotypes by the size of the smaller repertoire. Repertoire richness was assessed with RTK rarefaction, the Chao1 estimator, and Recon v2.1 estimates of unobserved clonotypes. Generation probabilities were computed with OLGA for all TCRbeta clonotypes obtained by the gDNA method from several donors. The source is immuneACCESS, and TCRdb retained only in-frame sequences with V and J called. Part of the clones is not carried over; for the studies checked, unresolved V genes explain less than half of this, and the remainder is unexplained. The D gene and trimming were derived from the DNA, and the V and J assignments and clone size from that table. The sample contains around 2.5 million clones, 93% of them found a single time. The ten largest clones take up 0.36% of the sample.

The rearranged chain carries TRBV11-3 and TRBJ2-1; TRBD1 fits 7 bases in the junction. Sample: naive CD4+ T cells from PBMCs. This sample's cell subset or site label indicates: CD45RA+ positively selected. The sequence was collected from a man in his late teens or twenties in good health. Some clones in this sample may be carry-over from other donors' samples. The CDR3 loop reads CASSLTGWDEQFF. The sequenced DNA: TGTGCCAGCAGCTTGACAGGGTGGGATGAGCAGTTCTTC.